These 18 T cell receptor beta chains originate from one sample sequenced in a study of shared clonotypes between healthy human individuals. Sequencing was performed with immunoSEQ multiplex PCR; in TCRdb, only in-frame clones are kept and a portion is missing. Of some 2,500,000 clones listed, about nine tenths were seen once; the top ten hold around 0.38%. Sequenced material: naive CD4+ T cells from PBMCs. Subset specified: CD45RA+ positively selected. These receptors all stem from a man between 18 and 35 years old in good health. Some clones in this sample may be carry-over from other donors' samples.

The chain employs TRBV6-1 and TRBJ1-2; D may be TRBD1 (5 bases). Trimming shortened V by 8 bases and J by 4 bases, and 14 bases separated the two germline ends. Germline-derived CDR1 and CDR2 are MNHNS and SASEGT. This CDR3 is 13 amino acids long. CDR3 sequence (DNA): TGTGCCAGCCGGGGGTTTTTGGTCTATGGCTACACCTTC. It yields the protein CASRGFLVYGYTF.

The V call is TRBV5-1, the J call TRBJ2-7, with D possibly matching TRBD1 (8 bases). V was pared by 4 bases and J by 2 bases, with 22 bases between. Germline values: CDR1 SGHRS, CDR2 YFSETQ. The CDR3 contains 17 residues. In DNA form, the CDR3 reads TGCGCCAGCAGCAGGGGGGGCACCGGGACAGGCACCTACGAGCAGTACTTC. Protein product: CASSRGGTGTGTYEQYF.

The V gene is TRBV28, the J gene TRBJ1-4, with 12 positions matching TRBD1. CDR1 is MDHEN and CDR2 is SYDVKM in the germline V gene. V lost 1 base to trimming and J lost 10 bases; unmatched junction nucleotides: 7. The CDR3 length is 16 residues. The CDR3 reads CASSLSGGDRGRKLFF. The CDR3 DNA reads TGTGCCAGCAGTTTATCTGGGGGGGACAGGGGGCGAAAACTGTTTTTT.

V and J are TRBV6-6 and TRBJ2-7, with TRBD2 identical over 8 bases. The CDR3 runs to 16 residues. The junction had 7 bases not matched to a gene; V was cut back by 2 bases and J by 1 base. Germline V CDR1 and CDR2: MNHNY, SVGAGI (reference sequence). CDR3 amino acids: CASSYPGASGSYEQYF. The CDR3 DNA follows: TGTGCCAGCAGTTACCCCGGGGCTAGCGGGTCCTACGAGCAGTACTTC.

The gene calls are TRBV7-2 and TRBJ2-1, with TRBD2 identical over 8 bases. Per the germline V gene, CDR1 is SGHTA and CDR2 is FQGNSA. Trimming removed 3 bases from V and 0 bases from J; junction bases left unmatched: 1. The CDR3 length is 15 residues. The CDR3 sequence is CASSFGGVSYNEQFF. DNA for the CDR3: TGTGCCAGCAGCTTCGGGGGGGTCTCCTACAATGAGCAGTTCTTC.

The J gene is TRBJ1-2, the V gene TRBV6-5; TRBD1 is a possible D gene (6 bases). From germline, CDR1 is MNHEY and CDR2 SVGAGI. Trimming took off 1 base at V and 3 bases at J, with 9 bases between the two ends. The CDR3 contains 14 residues. In DNA, the CDR3 is TGTGCCAGCAGTTACTACAGGGATGACTATGGCTACACCTTC. This translates into CASSYYRDDYGYTF.

The chain has TRBV19 and TRBJ1-3; possible D gene TRBD1, 5 bases. Per the germline V gene, CDR1 is LNHDA and CDR2 is SQIVND (reference sequence). Trimming shortened V by 6 bases and J by 5 bases, and 14 bases separated the two germline ends. The CDR3 length is 14 residues. The CDR3 sequence: CASRGTRRRNTIYF. CDR3 coding DNA: TGTGCCAGTAGGGGGACCCGTCGACGAAACACCATATATTTT.

The rearrangement links TRBV19 to TRBJ2-7, with 10 bases identical to TRBD2. The germline V gene encodes CDR1 LNHDA and CDR2 SQIVND (reference sequence). This CDR3 contains 16 residues. J was trimmed by 4 bases and V by 3 bases; bases with no gene match: 9. The CDR3 coding sequence is TGTGCCAGTAGTATGGTAACCGGGACTAGCGTGTACGAGCAGTACTTC. This translates into CASSMVTGTSVYEQYF.

This clone was counted once. The chain recombines TRBV28 with TRBJ2-7, with TRBD2 matching over 12 bases. The germline V gene encodes CDR1 MDHEN and CDR2 SYDVKM. After removal of 7 bases from V and 3 bases from J, the junction contained 4 bases not matched to a gene. The CDR3 loop spans 14 amino acids. CDR3 protein: CASITSGRSYEQYF. CDR3 DNA sequence: TGTGCCAGCATTACTAGCGGGAGGAGCTACGAGCAGTACTTC.

The genes are TRBV6-5 and TRBJ2-7; D gene uncertain. This CDR3 has 16 amino acids. The germline V gene has CDR1 MNHEY and CDR2 SVGAGI. Trimming took 3 bases from V and 5 from J, leaving 20 bases between them. Here the CDR3 reads CASSYSISRWFDEQYF. CDR3 DNA: TGTGCCAGCAGTTATTCCATCAGTAGATGGTTTGACGAGCAGTACTTC.

This chain connects TRBV28 to TRBJ2-2; D is perhaps TRBD1 (6 bases). The CDR3 has 13 residues. CDR1 is MDHEN, CDR2 SYDVKM, per germline. V lost 3 bases to trimming and J lost 7 bases, with 9 bases between them. The DNA for the CDR3 is TGTGCCAGCAGTTTGCTCAGGGGCGGGGAGCTGTTTTTT. It specifies CASSLLRGGELFF.

The V call is TRBV28, the J call TRBJ1-5; 11 bases map to TRBD1. Unmatched junction bases numbered 19, after V lost 3 bases and J lost 6 bases. CDR3 length equals 20 residues. Germline loops: CDR1 MDHEN, CDR2 SYDVKM. The CDR3: CASSFPLPEDRGLRRQPQHF. CDR3 DNA sequence: TGTGCCAGCAGTTTCCCCCTCCCCGAGGACAGGGGGCTTAGGCGTCAGCCCCAGCATTTT.

The rearrangement joins TRBV27 to TRBJ2-1; 9 bases map to TRBD2. J lost 8 bases, V lost 3 bases, and 8 bases had no gene match. Germline V gives CDR1 MNHEY, CDR2 SMNVEV (reference sequence). The CDR3 has 15 residues. The CDR3 DNA sequence: TGTGCCAGCAGTTTTAGGGGCGGGAGGGCCGATGAGCAGTTCTTC. Residues: CASSFRGGRADEQFF.

A remark on this clone: The sample has other DNA sequences that encode this CDR3 too. The rearrangement links TRBV7-2 to TRBJ2-7; D remains ambiguous. Germline V CDR1 and CDR2: SGHTA, FQGNSA. The CDR3 covers 13 residues. The V and J ends lost 3 bases and 3 bases respectively, with 9 bases between them. This CDR3 is CASSFRSNYEQYF. CDR3 sequence (DNA): TGTGCCAGCAGCTTTAGATCTAACTACGAGCAGTACTTC.

Points on this clone: The identical CDR3 is also encoded by other nucleotide sequences in the sample. The V gene is TRBV28, the J gene TRBJ1-1; no clear D. This CDR3 is 11 amino acids long. With 6 bases removed from V and 4 bases from J, the gap between germline ends came to 6 bases. Germline V CDR1 and CDR2: MDHEN, SYDVKM. The CDR3 spells CASSRGTEAFF. DNA for the CDR3: TGTGCCAGCAGCCGAGGCACTGAAGCTTTCTTT. Full variable domain (outside the CDR3, taken from reference TRBV28 and TRBJ1-1): DVKVTQSSRYLVKRTGEKVFLECVQDMDHENMFWYRQDPGLGLRLIYFSYDVKMKEKGDIPEGYSVSREKKERFSLILESASTNQTSMYLCASSRGTEAFFGQGTRLTVV.

This clone was picked up one time. Here the CDR3 reads CASSQGRDYPWNEQFF. The CDR3 region has the DNA TGCGCCAGCAGCCAAGGACGGGACTACCCTTGGAATGAGCAGTTCTTC. J is TRBJ2-1 and V is TRBV4-3, with 7 positions matching TRBD2. The CDR3 extends over 16 amino acids. Germline CDR1 is LGHNA and CDR2 is YSLEER. The junction had 10 bases not matched to a gene; V was cut back by 1 base and J by 7 bases.

The chain combines TRBV18 with TRBJ2-7; D perhaps matches TRBD2 (7 bases). V lost 2 bases, J lost 5 bases, and 13 bases lay in between. Germline loops: CDR1 KGHSH, CDR2 LQKENI. CDR3 length: 14 residues. In DNA, the CDR3 is TGTGCCAGCTCACCATGGGGGGGCGACGACGAGCAGTACTTC. Translating gives CASSPWGGDDEQYF.

The chain has TRBV7-9 and TRBJ1-3; D is uncertain. With 1 base removed from V and 6 bases from J, the gap between germline ends came to 7 bases. CDR3 length equals 13 residues. The V gene's germline CDR1 is SEHNR and CDR2 FQNEAQ (reference sequence). The CDR3 reads CASSLVWANTIYF. CDR3 bases: TGTGCCAGCAGCTTAGTGTGGGCAAACACCATATATTTT.